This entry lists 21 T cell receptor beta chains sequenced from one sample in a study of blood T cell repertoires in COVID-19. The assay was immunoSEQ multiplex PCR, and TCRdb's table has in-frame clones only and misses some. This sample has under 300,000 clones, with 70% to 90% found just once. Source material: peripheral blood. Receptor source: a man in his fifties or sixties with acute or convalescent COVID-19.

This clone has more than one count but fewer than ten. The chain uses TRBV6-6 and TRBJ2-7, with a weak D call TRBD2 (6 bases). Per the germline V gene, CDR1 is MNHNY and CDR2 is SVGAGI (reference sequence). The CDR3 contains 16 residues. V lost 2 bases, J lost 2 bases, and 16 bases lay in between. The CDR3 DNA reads TGTGCCAGCAGTTACCTTCCGGGGGAGAAGACCTACGAGCAGTACTTC. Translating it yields CASSYLPGEKTYEQYF.

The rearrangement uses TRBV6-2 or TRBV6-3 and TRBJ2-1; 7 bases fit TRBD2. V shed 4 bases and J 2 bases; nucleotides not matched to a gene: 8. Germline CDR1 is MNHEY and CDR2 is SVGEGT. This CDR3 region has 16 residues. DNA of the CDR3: TGTGCCAGCAGTTTATATCTGAGCGGGACCTACAATGAGCAGTTCTTC. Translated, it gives CASSLYLSGTYNEQFF.

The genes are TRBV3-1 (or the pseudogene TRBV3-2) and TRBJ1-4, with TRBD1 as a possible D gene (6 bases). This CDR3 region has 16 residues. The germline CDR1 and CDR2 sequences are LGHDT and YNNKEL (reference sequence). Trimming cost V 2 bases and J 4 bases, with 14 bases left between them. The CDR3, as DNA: TGTGCCAGCAGCCAAACGACCGACAGGCTTAATGAAAAACTGTTTTTT. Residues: CASSQTTDRLNEKLFF.

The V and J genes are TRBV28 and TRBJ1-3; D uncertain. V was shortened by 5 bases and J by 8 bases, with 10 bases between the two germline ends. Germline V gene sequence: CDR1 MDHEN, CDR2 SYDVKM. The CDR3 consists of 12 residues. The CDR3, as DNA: TGTGCCAGCAGTGCCCCCGCGGACACCATATATTTT. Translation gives CASSAPADTIYF.

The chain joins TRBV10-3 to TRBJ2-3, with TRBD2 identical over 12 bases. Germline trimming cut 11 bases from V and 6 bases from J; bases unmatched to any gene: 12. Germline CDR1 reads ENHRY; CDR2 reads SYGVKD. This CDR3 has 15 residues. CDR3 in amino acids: CAASSGRGLGDTQYF. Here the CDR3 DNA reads TGTGCCGCCTCTAGCGGGAGGGGGCTGGGGGATACGCAGTATTTT.

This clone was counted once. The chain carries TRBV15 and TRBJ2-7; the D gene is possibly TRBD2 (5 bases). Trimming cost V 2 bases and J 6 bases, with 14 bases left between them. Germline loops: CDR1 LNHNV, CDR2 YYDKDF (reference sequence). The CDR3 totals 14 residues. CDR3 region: CATSRSGYGGEQYF. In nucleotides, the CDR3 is TGTGCCACCAGCAGATCGGGGTATGGAGGCGAGCAGTACTTC.

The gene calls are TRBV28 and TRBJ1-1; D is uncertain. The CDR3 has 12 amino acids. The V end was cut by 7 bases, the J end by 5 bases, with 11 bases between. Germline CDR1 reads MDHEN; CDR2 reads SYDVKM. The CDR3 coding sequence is TGTGCCAGCAATGAGTCGGGTACTGAAGCTTTCTTT. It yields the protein CASNESGTEAFF.

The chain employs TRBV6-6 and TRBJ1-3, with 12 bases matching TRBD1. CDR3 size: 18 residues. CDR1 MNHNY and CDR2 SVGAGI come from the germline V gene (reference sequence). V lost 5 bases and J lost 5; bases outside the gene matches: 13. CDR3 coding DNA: TGTGCCAGCAGTCCCGGGACAGGGGGCGCGTTGGGTAGAAACACCATATATTTT. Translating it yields CASSPGTGGALGRNTIYF.

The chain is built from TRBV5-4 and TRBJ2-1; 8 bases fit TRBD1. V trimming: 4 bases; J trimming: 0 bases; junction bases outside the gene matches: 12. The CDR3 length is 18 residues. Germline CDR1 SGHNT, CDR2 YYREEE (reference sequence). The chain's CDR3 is CASSPNAWDRSSYNEQFF. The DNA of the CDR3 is TGTGCCAGCAGCCCCAACGCATGGGACAGGAGCTCCTACAATGAGCAGTTCTTC.

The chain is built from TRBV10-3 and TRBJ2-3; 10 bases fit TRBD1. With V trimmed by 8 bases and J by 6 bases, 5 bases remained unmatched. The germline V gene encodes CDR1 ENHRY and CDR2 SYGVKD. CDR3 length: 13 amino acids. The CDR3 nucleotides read TGTGCCATCCTGGACAGGGGGAGGGATACGCAGTATTTT. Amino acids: CAILDRGRDTQYF.

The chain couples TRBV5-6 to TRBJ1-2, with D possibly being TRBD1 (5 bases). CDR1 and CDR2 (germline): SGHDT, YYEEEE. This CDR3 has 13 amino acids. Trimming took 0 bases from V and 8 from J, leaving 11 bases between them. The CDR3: CASSLGDSAGYTF. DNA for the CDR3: TGTGCCAGCAGCTTGGGGGACTCCGCGGGCTACACCTTC.

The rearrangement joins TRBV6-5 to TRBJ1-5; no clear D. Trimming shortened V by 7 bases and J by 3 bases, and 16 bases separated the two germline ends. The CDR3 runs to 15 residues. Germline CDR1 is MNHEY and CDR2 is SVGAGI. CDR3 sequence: CASNIILVDNQPQHF. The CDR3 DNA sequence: TGTGCCAGCAACATAATATTGGTTGACAATCAGCCCCAGCATTTT.

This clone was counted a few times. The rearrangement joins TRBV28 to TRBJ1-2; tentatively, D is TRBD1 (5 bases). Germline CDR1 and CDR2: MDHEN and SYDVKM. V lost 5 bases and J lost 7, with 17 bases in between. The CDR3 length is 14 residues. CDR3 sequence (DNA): TGTGCCAGCAGTACCCGGGGGGTTTTCGTTGGCTACACCTTC. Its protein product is CASSTRGVFVGYTF.

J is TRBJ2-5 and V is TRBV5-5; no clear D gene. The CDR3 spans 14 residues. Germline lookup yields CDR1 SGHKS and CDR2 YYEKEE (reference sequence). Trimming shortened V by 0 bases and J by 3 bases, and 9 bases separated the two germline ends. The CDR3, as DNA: TGTGCCAGCAGCTTGGTTTTCCTTGAAGAGACCCAGTACTTC. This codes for CASSLVFLEETQYF. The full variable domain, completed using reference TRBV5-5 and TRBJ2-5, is DAGVTQSPTHLIKTRGQQVTLRCSPISGHKSVSWYQQVLGQGPQFIFQYYEKEERGRGNFPDRFSARQFPNYSSELNVNALLLGDSALYLCASSLVFLEETQYFGPGTRLLVL.

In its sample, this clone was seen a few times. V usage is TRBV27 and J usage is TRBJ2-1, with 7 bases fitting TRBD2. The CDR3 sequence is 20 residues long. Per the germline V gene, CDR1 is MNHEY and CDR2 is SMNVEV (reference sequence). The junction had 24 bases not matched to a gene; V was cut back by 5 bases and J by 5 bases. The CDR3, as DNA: TGTGCCAGCAGTCCCGGGCTAGCGGCTTCCCTTCTGGGGCCAGACAATGAGCAGTTCTTC. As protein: CASSPGLAASLLGPDNEQFF.

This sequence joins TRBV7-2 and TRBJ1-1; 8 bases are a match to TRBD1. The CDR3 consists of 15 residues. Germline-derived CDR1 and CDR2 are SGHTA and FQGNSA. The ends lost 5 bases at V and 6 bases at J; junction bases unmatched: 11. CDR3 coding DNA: TGTGCCAGCAGCCTTAGAACCAGGGGGCTCTCTGAAGCTTTCTTT. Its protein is CASSLRTRGLSEAFF.

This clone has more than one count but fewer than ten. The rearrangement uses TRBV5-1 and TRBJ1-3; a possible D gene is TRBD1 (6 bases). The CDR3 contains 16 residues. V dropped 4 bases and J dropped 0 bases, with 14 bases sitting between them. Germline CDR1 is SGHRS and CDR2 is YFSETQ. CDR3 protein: CASSRGQPRSGNTIYF. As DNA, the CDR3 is TGCGCCAGCAGCCGAGGACAGCCACGCTCTGGAAACACCATATATTTT.

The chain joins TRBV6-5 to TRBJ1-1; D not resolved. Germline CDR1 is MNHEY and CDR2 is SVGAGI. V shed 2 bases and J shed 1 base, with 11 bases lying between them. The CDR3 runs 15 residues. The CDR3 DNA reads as TGTGCCAGCAGTTACCTCGGAGGGCCGAACACTGAAGCTTTCTTT. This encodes CASSYLGGPNTEAFF.

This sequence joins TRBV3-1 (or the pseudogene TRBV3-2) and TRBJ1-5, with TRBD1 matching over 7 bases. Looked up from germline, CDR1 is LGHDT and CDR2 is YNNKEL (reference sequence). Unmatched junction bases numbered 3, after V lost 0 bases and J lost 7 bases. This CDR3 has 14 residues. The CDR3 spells CASSQDDREQPQHF. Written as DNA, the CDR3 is TGTGCCAGCAGCCAAGATGACAGGGAACAGCCCCAGCATTTT.

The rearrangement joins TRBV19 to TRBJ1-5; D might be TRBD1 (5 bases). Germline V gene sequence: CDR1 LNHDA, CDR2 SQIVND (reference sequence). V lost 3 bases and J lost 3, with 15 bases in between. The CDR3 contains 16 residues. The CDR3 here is CASSMLGRVTNQPQHF. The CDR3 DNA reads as TGTGCCAGTAGTATGTTGGGGCGAGTGACCAATCAGCCCCAGCATTTT.

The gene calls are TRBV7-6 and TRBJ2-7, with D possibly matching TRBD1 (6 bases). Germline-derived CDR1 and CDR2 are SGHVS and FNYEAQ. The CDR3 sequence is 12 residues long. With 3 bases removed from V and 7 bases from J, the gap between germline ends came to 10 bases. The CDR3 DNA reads TGTGCCAGCAGCTTCCCAGGGGAAGAGCAGTACTTC. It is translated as CASSFPGEEQYF.